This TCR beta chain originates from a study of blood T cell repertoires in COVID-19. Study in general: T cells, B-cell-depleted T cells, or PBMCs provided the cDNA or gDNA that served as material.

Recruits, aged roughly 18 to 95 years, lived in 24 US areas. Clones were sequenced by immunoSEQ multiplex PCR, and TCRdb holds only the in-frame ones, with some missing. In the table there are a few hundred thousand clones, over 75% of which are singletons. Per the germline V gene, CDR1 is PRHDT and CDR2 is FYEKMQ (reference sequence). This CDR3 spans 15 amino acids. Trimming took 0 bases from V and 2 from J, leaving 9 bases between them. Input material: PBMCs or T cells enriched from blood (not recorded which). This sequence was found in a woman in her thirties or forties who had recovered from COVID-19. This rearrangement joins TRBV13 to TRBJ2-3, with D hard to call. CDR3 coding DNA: TGTGCCAGCAGCTTAGGCCCCGTTAACACAGATACGCAGTATTTT. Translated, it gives CASSLGPVNTDTQYF. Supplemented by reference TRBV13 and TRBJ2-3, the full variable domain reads AAGVIQSPRHLIKEKRETATLKCYPIPRHDTVYWYQQGPGQDPQFLISFYEKMQSDKGSIPDRFSAQQFSDYHSELNMSSLELGDSALYFCASSLGPVNTDTQYFGPGTRLTVL.